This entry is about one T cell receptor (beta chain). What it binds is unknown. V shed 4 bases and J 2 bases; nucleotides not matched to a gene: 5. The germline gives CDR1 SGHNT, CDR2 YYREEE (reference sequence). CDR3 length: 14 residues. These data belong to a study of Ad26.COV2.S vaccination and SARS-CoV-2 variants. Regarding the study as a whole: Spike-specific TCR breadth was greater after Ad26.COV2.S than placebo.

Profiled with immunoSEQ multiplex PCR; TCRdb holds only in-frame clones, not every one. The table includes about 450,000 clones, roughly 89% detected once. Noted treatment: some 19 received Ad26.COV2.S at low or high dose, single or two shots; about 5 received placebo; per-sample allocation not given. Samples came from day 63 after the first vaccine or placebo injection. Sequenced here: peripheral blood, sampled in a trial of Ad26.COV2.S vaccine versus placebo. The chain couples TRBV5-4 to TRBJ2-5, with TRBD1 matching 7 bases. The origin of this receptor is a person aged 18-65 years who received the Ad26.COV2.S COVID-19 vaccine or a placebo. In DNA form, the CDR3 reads TGTGCCAGCAGCCAGGGACAGCTTCAAGAGACCCAGTACTTC. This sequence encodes CASSQGQLQETQYF.